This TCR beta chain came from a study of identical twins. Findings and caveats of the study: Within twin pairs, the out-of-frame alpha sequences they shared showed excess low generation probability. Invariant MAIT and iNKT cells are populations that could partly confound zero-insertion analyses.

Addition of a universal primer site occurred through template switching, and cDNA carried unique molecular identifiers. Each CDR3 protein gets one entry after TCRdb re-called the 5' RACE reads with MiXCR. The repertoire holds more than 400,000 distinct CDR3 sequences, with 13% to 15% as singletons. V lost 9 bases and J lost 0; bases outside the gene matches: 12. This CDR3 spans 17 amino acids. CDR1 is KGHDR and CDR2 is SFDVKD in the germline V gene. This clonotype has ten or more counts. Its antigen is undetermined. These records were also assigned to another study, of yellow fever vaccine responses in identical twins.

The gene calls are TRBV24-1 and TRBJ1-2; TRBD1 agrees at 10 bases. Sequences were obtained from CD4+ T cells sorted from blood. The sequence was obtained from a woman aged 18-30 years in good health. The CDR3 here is CATHPGTGALTNYGYTF. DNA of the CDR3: TGTGCCACCCACCCCGGGACAGGGGCCCTTACTAACTATGGCTACACCTTC.